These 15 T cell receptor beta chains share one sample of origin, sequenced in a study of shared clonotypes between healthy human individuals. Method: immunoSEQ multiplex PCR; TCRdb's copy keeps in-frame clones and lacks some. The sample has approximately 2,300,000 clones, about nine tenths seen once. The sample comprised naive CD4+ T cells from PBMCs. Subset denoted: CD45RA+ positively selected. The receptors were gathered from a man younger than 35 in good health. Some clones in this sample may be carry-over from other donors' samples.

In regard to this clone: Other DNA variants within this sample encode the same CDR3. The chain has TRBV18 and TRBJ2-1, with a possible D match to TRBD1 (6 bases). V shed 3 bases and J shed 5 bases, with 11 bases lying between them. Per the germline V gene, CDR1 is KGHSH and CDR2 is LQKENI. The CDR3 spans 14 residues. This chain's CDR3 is CASSPRAGDNEQFF. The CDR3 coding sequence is TGTGCCAGCTCACCCAGGGCAGGGGACAATGAGCAGTTCTTC.

The CDR3 DNA sequence: TGTGCCAGCAGTTTATGGGGCCGGGGAGGCGATGGCTACACCTTC. Translated: CASSLWGRGGDGYTF. The V gene is TRBV28, the J gene TRBJ1-2; D remains unclear. This CDR3 is 15 amino acids long. Per the germline V gene, CDR1 is MDHEN and CDR2 is SYDVKM. V lost 0 bases, J lost 6 bases, and 14 bases lay in between.

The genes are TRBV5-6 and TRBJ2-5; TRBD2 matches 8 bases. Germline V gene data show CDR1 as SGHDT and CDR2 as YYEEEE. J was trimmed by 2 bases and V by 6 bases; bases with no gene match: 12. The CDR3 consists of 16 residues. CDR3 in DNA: TGTGCCAGCACCAATTTTCCGGGAGGGCCACAAGAGACCCAGTACTTC. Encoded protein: CASTNFPGGPQETQYF.

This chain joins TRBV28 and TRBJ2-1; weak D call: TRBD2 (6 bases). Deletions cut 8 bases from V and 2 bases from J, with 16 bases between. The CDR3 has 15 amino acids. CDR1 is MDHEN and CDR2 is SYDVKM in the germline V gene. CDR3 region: CASALRRGPYNEQFF. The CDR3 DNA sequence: TGTGCCAGCGCGCTACGGAGGGGCCCCTACAATGAGCAGTTCTTC.

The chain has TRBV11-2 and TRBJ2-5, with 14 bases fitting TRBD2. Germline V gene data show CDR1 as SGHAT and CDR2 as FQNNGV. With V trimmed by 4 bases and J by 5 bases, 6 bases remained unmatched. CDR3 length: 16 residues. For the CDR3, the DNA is TGTGCCAGCAGCTCCCGACTAGCGGGAGGGTGGGAGACCCAGTACTTC. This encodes CASSSRLAGGWETQYF.

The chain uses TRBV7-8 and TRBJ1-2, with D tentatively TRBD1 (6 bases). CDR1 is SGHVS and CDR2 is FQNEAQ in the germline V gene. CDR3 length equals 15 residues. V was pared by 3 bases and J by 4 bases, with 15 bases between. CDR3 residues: CASSLGIQGIYGYTF. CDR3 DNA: TGTGCCAGCAGCTTGGGCATACAGGGAATCTATGGCTACACCTTC.

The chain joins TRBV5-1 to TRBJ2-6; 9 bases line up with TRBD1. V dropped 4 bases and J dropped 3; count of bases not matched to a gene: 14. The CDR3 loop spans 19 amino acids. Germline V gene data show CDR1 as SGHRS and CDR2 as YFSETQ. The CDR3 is CASSPLLGQGFVGANVLTF. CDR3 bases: TGCGCCAGCAGCCCCTTGTTGGGACAGGGATTTGTTGGGGCCAACGTCCTGACTTTC.

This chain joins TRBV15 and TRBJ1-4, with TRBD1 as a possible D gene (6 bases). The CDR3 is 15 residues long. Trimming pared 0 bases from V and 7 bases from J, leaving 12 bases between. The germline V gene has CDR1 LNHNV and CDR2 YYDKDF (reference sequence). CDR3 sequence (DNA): TGTGCCACCAGCAGAGATGGGACATGGGGTGAAAAACTGTTTTTT. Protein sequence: CATSRDGTWGEKLFF.

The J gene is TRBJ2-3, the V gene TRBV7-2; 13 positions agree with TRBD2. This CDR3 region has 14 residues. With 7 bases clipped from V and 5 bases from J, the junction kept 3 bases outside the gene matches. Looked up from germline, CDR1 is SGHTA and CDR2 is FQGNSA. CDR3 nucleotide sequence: TGTGCCAGCATCGGACTAGCGGGAGTAGATACGCAGTATTTT. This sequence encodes CASIGLAGVDTQYF.

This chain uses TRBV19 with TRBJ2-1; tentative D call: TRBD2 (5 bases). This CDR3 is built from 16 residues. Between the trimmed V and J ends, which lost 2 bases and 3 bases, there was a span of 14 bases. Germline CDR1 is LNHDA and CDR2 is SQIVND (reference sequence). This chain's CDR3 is CASSIPRTPYYNEQFF. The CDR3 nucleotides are TGTGCCAGTAGTATACCCCGGACTCCTTACTACAATGAGCAGTTCTTC.

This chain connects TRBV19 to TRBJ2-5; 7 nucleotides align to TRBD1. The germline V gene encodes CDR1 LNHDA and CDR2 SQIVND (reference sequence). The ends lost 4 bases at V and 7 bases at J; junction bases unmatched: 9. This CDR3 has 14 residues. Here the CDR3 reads CASSTGQNYGTQYF. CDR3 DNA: TGTGCCAGTAGTACGGGACAGAACTATGGGACCCAGTACTTC. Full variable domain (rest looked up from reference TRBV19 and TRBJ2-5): DGGITQSPKYLFRKEGQNVTLSCEQNLNHDAMYWYRQDPGQGLRLIYYSQIVNDFQKGDIAEGYSVSREKKESFPLTVTSAQKNPTAFYLCASSTGQNYGTQYFGPGTRLLVL.

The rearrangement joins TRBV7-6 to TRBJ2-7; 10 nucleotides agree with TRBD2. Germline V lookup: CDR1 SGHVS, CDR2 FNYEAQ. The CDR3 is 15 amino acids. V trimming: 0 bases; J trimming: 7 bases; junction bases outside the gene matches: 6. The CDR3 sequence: CASSLASQRGGEQYF. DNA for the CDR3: TGTGCCAGCAGCTTAGCATCACAGCGGGGGGGAGAGCAGTACTTC.

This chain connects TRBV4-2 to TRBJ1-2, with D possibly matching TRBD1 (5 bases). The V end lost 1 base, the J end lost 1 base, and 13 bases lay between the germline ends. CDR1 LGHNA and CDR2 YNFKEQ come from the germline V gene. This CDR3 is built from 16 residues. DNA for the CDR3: TGTGCCAGCAGCCAAGGGCGACAGTTGAATAACTATGGCTACACCTTC. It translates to CASSQGRQLNNYGYTF.

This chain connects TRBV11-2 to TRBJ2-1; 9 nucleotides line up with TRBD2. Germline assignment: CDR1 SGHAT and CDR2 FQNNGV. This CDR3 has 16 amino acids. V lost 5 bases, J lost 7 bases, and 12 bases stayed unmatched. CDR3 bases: TGTGCCAGCAGCCCTACAGCGGGAGGCCCCCGGAATGAGCAGTTCTTC. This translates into CASSPTAGGPRNEQFF.

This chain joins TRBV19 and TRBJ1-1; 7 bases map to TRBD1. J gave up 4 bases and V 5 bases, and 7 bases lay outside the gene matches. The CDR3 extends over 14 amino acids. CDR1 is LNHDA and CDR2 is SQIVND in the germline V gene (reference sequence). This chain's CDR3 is CASSAQGFGTEAFF. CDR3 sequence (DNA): TGTGCCAGTAGTGCACAGGGGTTTGGCACTGAAGCTTTCTTT.